The TCR beta chain under discussion was sequenced for a study of cytomegalovirus exposure and HLA in healthy donors. In the PCR, 60 Vbeta and 13 Jbeta primers were used. Using immunoSEQ multiplex PCR, the repertoire was profiled, and TCRdb retains in-frame clones only, with some absent. The repertoire holds about 190,000 clones, over 65% seen once, with about 2.6% in the top ten. Trimming took off 2 bases at V and 4 bases at J, with 9 bases between the two ends. The CDR3 runs 14 residues. Sequencing input: PBMCs. The sequence came from a woman aged 45-65 years in good health and CMV-seropositive. V is TRBV23-1 and J is TRBJ2-4; TRBD2 is a possible D gene (5 bases). TRBV23-1 belongs to the ORF category, with a function that is uncertain. The CDR3 spells CASSQAGTKNIQYF. The DNA of the CDR3 is TGCGCCAGCAGTCAAGCGGGTACAAAAAACATTCAGTACTTC.